A single sample gave rise to the 31 T cell receptor beta chains below, sequenced in a study of CD8+CD57+ T cells in acquired aplastic anemia. Those patients picked for sequencing had displayed CD8+CD57+ cell expansion on flow cytometry. TCR beta VDJ and CDR3 profiling used genomic DNA as template. TCRdb fed the reads into MiXCR, producing one record per CDR3 protein. Of about 180,000 distinct CDR3 sequences detected, 48% appear once; the ten largest clones hold around 2%. Material for sequencing was sorted CD4+, CD8+, or CD8+CD57+ T cells (not recorded which) from PBMCs. All receptors derive from a human donor with aplastic anemia.

This clonotype came up many times. The chain links TRBV2 to TRBJ1-2, with a weak D call TRBD1 (6 bases). From germline, CDR1 is SNHLY and CDR2 FYNNEI. The CDR3 covers 12 residues. V gave up 7 bases and J gave up 5 bases, with 11 bases separating them. Here the CDR3 DNA reads TGTGCCAGCATAAGGGGGGGATATGGCTACACCTTC. This sequence encodes CASIRGGYGYTF.

The V gene is TRBV7-9, the J gene TRBJ2-7, with D possibly being TRBD1 (6 bases). The CDR3 sequence is 13 residues long. CDR1 and CDR2 from the germline V gene are SEHNR and FQNEAQ (reference sequence). Between the trimmed V and J ends, which lost 4 bases and 2 bases, there was a span of 9 bases. CDR3 sequence: CASSSQGPYEQYF. The CDR3 DNA reads as TGTGCCAGCAGCTCCCAGGGGCCCTACGAGCAGTACTTC.

This clonotype was observed a handful of times. The rearrangement uses TRBV20-1 and TRBJ1-4; D remains unclear. CDR1 DFQATT and CDR2 SNEGSKA come from the germline V gene (reference sequence). This CDR3 contains 9 residues. The CDR3 here is CRMREKLFF. CDR3 coding DNA: TGCAGGATGAGGGAAAAACTGTTTTTT.

The rearrangement uses TRBV20-1 and TRBJ2-7; tentative D call: TRBD1 (6 bases). CDR1 is DFQATT and CDR2 is SNEGSKA in the germline V gene (reference sequence). V was trimmed by 6 bases and J by 5 bases, leaving 20 bases between them. The CDR3 runs 14 residues. CDR3 amino acids: CSAWTADGMDEQYF. The DNA for the CDR3 is TGCAGTGCGTGGACAGCGGACGGGATGGACGAGCAGTACTTC.

This clonotype was seen ten or more times. This chain uses TRBV7-8 with TRBJ2-2; D is unclear. Per germline, CDR1 SGHVS and CDR2 FQNEAQ. V gave up 2 bases and J gave up 3 bases, with 7 bases separating them. The CDR3 contains 14 residues. The CDR3 DNA sequence: TGTGCCAGCAGCTTAAACCGATACACCGGGGAGCTGTTTTTT. It encodes CASSLNRYTGELFF.

The table lists this clonotype with a count of one. This sequence joins TRBV12-3 or TRBV12-4 and TRBJ2-3; D gene ambiguous. V was shortened by 2 bases and J by 0 bases, with 15 bases between the two germline ends. The CDR3 has 17 amino acids. The CDR3 sequence: CASSLRPTVTSTDTQYF. CDR3 DNA sequence: TGTGCCAGCAGTTTAAGGCCCACAGTTACTAGCACAGATACGCAGTATTTT.

This clonotype was recorded a few times. The J gene is TRBJ2-7, the V gene TRBV18, with D tentatively TRBD2 (5 bases). The germline V gene encodes CDR1 KGHSH and CDR2 LQKENI. Trimming removed 4 bases at V and 5 bases at J, with 15 bases between. This CDR3 is 14 amino acids long. The CDR3 DNA reads as TGTGCCAGCTCACAGGACCCTCCGGGAAACGAGCAGTACTTC. Translation gives CASSQDPPGNEQYF.

This clonotype is a singleton in its sample. The chain uses TRBV19 and TRBJ2-5, with D tentatively TRBD2 (7 bases). Germline V gives CDR1 LNHDA, CDR2 SQIVND (reference sequence). This CDR3 is 14 amino acids long. With 4 bases removed from V and 4 bases from J, the gap between germline ends came to 13 bases. This CDR3 is CASSTPRGGETQYF. In DNA, the CDR3 is TGTGCCAGTAGTACCCCAAGGGGGGGAGAGACCCAGTACTTC.

The chain has TRBV24-1 and TRBJ2-5; 7 bases are a match to TRBD2. Per the germline V gene, CDR1 is KGHDR and CDR2 is SFDVKD. Losses at the gene ends were 7 bases for V and 3 bases for J; bases not matched to a gene: 10. The CDR3 extends over 15 amino acids. This CDR3 is CATSENSGFEETQYF. The CDR3 DNA follows: TGTGCCACCAGCGAGAATAGCGGGTTCGAAGAGACCCAGTACTTC.

Here the CDR3 reads CASSVTGFRNSPLHF. In DNA form, the CDR3 reads TGTGCCAGCAGCGTGACAGGGTTCCGTAATTCACCCCTCCACTTT. This chain connects TRBV9 to TRBJ1-6, with 7 bases that match TRBD1. Germline lookup yields CDR1 SGDLS and CDR2 YYNGEE. V gave up 2 bases and J gave up 6 bases; unmatched junction bases: 5. The CDR3 loop spans 15 amino acids.

The V call is TRBV20-1, the J call TRBJ1-1, with 8 bases aligning to TRBD1. Germline CDR1 is DFQATT and CDR2 is SNEGSKA (reference sequence). There are 13 residues in the CDR3. The junction had 4 bases not matched to a gene; V was cut back by 6 bases and J by 1 base. The DNA of the CDR3 is TGCAGTGCCAAGGACAGGGCGAACACTGAAGCTTTCTTT. Its translation is CSAKDRANTEAFF.

The V and J genes are TRBV12-3 or TRBV12-4 and TRBJ1-5; D is unresolved. Deletions cut 2 bases from V and 0 bases from J, with 8 bases between. The CDR3 loop spans 15 amino acids. The CDR3 sequence is CASSLSETSNQPQHF. The CDR3 coding sequence is TGTGCCAGCAGTTTATCTGAAACTAGCAATCAGCCCCAGCATTTT.

This clonotype occurred a few times. V gene TRBV6-2 or TRBV6-3 combines with J gene TRBJ1-6; D is uncertain. CDR3 length: 19 amino acids. Germline V gene lookup returns CDR1 MNHEY and CDR2 SVGEGT. Trimming cost V 2 bases and J 0 bases, with 17 bases left between them. The CDR3 bases are TGTGCCAGCAGTTACAGGGCCCTCGTTGCCGACTCCTATAATTCACCCCTCCACTTT. Translating gives CASSYRALVADSYNSPLHF.

This clonotype was seen a single time. The chain uses TRBV6-4 and TRBJ2-7; the D gene is possibly TRBD2 (7 bases). V was pared by 6 bases and J by 2 bases, with 17 bases between. From germline, CDR1 is MRHNA and CDR2 SNTAGT. The CDR3 length is 15 residues. CDR3 sequence: CASRTEGGAAYEQYF. The DNA of the CDR3 is TGTGCCAGCAGGACCGAAGGGGGGGCCGCCTACGAGCAGTACTTC.

This clonotype appeared a single time. The genes are TRBV24-1 and TRBJ2-5, with D perhaps being TRBD1 or TRBD2 (5 bases each). The germline gives CDR1 KGHDR, CDR2 SFDVKD. V lost 4 bases to trimming and J lost 0 bases, with 14 bases between them. This CDR3 spans 16 amino acids. The CDR3 here is CATSETGRPHQETQYF. CDR3 DNA: TGTGCCACCAGTGAAACGGGACGCCCCCACCAAGAGACCCAGTACTTC.

A few counts support this clonotype. This chain links TRBV19 with TRBJ1-6; D perhaps matches TRBD1 (5 bases). In germline, CDR1 is LNHDA, CDR2 SQIVND (reference sequence). V was pared by 6 bases and J by 7 bases, with 10 bases between. This CDR3 has 13 residues. The CDR3 sequence: CASRTSGNSPLHF. DNA of the CDR3: TGTGCCAGTAGAACTTCAGGGAATTCACCCCTCCACTTT.

This chain joins TRBV15 and TRBJ1-4; the D gene is possibly TRBD1 (5 bases). The CDR3 totals 18 residues. Trimming pared 11 bases from V and 8 bases from J, leaving 33 bases between. CDR1 and CDR2 from the germline V gene are LNHNV and YYDKDF (reference sequence). DNA of the CDR3: TGTGCCTGGAGCGGGACCGGGACCCCTTTTTCGAGACCGGAAAAACTGTTTTTT. Amino acid sequence: CAWSGTGTPFSRPEKLFF.

This clonotype was detected ten times or more. The V gene is TRBV15, the J gene TRBJ2-3; 7 nucleotides agree with TRBD2. The CDR3 contains 15 residues. Germline V gene sequence: CDR1 LNHNV, CDR2 YYDKDF (reference sequence). V gave up 1 base and J gave up 5 bases; unmatched junction bases: 6. CDR3 in amino acids: CATSRGGSLGDTQYF. The CDR3 nucleotides are TGTGCCACCAGCAGAGGCGGGAGCCTAGGAGATACGCAGTATTTT.

In its sample, this clonotype was seen many times. V gene TRBV7-2 combines with J gene TRBJ2-7; D unclear. This CDR3 spans 14 amino acids. In germline, CDR1 is SGHTA, CDR2 FQGNSA. The ends were cut back, 1 base at V and 6 bases at J, with 13 bases in the middle. As DNA, the CDR3 is TGTGCCAGCAGCTTAGGTCAGTCGGTTACCGAGCAGTACTTC. The encoded protein is CASSLGQSVTEQYF.

This clonotype was counted many times. The chain combines TRBV6-1 with TRBJ2-3, with 10 bases lining up with TRBD2. This CDR3 contains 14 residues. Germline V CDR1 and CDR2: MNHNS, SASEGT. V shed 8 bases and J 4 bases; nucleotides not matched to a gene: 6. CDR3 in amino acids: CASGSSGGPDTQYF. In DNA form, the CDR3 reads TGTGCCAGCGGATCTAGCGGGGGCCCAGATACGCAGTATTTT.

V and J are TRBV10-3 and TRBJ2-7, with 8 bases fitting TRBD1. The CDR3 spans 14 residues. Germline CDR1 ENHRY, CDR2 SYGVKD. V lost 3 bases to trimming and J lost 3 bases; unmatched junction nucleotides: 4. The CDR3 DNA sequence: TGTGCCATCAGTGAAGGGACAGGCAACTACGAGCAGTACTTC. It codes for CAISEGTGNYEQYF.

On this clonotype: An end of the junction does not agree with germline; a read error may underlie this. The chain has TRBV24-1 and TRBJ1-1; D is ambiguous. The germline V gene encodes CDR1 KGHDR and CDR2 SFDVKD. This CDR3 is 12 amino acids long. CDR3 residues: CASSFLGSEAFF. The DNA for the CDR3 is TGTGCCAGCAGTTTTTTGGGTTCTGAAGCTTTCTTT.

The V and J genes are TRBV10-3 and TRBJ1-1; D remains unclear. The CDR3 has 13 residues. Germline V gene lookup returns CDR1 ENHRY and CDR2 SYGVKD. V shed 3 bases and J shed 4 bases, with 9 bases lying between them. The CDR3 spells CAISDLDLTEAFF. The CDR3 bases are TGTGCCATCAGTGACCTTGATCTCACTGAAGCTTTCTTT.

This clonotype was counted at least ten times. Here the CDR3 reads CASSPRAGYNSPLHF. In nucleotides, the CDR3 is TGTGCCAGCAGCCCTAGGGCAGGGTACAATTCACCCCTCCACTTT. The chain carries TRBV7-2 and TRBJ1-6; perhaps TRBD1 as D (5 bases). The V and J ends lost 5 bases and 7 bases respectively, with 15 bases between them. Germline CDR1 and CDR2: SGHTA and FQGNSA. CDR3 size: 15 residues.

There are a few counts of this clonotype. The CDR3 loop reads CSARDFSNQPQHF. The CDR3 DNA sequence: TGCAGTGCTAGAGACTTTAGCAATCAGCCCCAGCATTTT. The chain employs TRBV20-1 and TRBJ1-5; D is uncertain. Trimming removed 0 bases at V and 0 bases at J, with 3 bases between. This CDR3 region has 13 residues. Germline V gene data show CDR1 as DFQATT and CDR2 as SNEGSKA (reference sequence).

The chain is built from TRBV2 and TRBJ2-7, with 11 bases identical to TRBD2. CDR1 is SNHLY, CDR2 FYNNEI, per germline. Trimming took 7 bases from V and 2 from J; bases not matched to a gene: 1. The CDR3 runs to 13 residues. In DNA form, the CDR3 reads TGTGCCAGCAATAGCGGGAGGGCCTACGAGCAGTACTTC. Translating it yields CASNSGRAYEQYF.

In regard to this clonotype: It may be a read error: a sequence one base away is much more abundant. The V gene is TRBV10-3, the J gene TRBJ2-1, with D possibly matching TRBD2 (8 bases). CDR1 ENHRY and CDR2 SYGVKD come from the germline V gene. This CDR3 contains 17 residues. The CDR3 reads CASSRGGAQGSRNGQFF. CDR3 DNA sequence: TGTGCCAGCAGCCGGGGGGGGGCACAGGGGAGTAGGAATGGGCAGTTCTTC.

The CDR3 spells CASSSLRGGVAKNIQYF. CDR3 DNA: TGTGCCAGCAGCTCCCTTCGGGGGGGTGTAGCCAAAAACATTCAGTACTTC. V usage is TRBV7-2 and J usage is TRBJ2-4, with 8 bases that match TRBD2. Trimming took 4 bases from V and 0 from J; bases not matched to a gene: 8. Germline V gives CDR1 SGHTA, CDR2 FQGNSA. This CDR3 spans 17 amino acids.

The genes are TRBV11-2 and TRBJ2-2, with 10 bases that match TRBD1. Germline CDR1 SGHAT, CDR2 FQNNGV. CDR3 length equals 16 residues. J lost 2 bases, V lost 5 bases, and 5 bases had no gene match. The CDR3 coding sequence is TGTGCCAGCAGCCGGGGGACAGGGGCAAACACCGGGGAGCTGTTTTTT. Translating gives CASSRGTGANTGELFF.

The genes are TRBV9 and TRBJ2-3, with D unclear. CDR3 length equals 13 residues. V lost 3 bases to trimming and J lost 6 bases, with 11 bases between them. The germline V gene encodes CDR1 SGDLS and CDR2 YYNGEE. The CDR3 loop is CASSGPSRDTQYF. CDR3 in DNA: TGTGCCAGCAGCGGGCCATCTAGGGATACGCAGTATTTT.

This clonotype was detected a few times. The rearrangement uses TRBV5-1 and TRBJ1-4; D is unresolved. Germline V gene lookup returns CDR1 SGHRS and CDR2 YFSETQ. There are 16 residues in the CDR3. V was trimmed by 1 base and J by 3 bases, leaving 13 bases between them. CDR3 sequence reads: CASSLNLQAPNEKLFF. The CDR3 DNA sequence: TGCGCCAGCAGCTTGAATCTGCAGGCCCCTAATGAAAAACTGTTTTTT. Together with reference TRBV5-1 and TRBJ1-4, the CDR3 gives the full variable domain: KAGVTQTPRYLIKTRGQQVTLSCSPISGHRSVSWYQQTPGQGLQFLFEYFSETQRNKGNFPGRFSGRQFSNSRSEMNVSTLELGDSALYLCASSLNLQAPNEKLFFGSGTQLSVL.